In this sample, the clone carrying this T cell receptor beta chain turned up a few times. These data originate in a study of blood T cell repertoires in COVID-19. Study in general: Samples came from the United States, Italy and Spain, spanning acute and convalescent COVID-19.

Sequenced by immunoSEQ multiplex PCR; TCRdb stores in-frame clones only, minus some. The top ten clones hold about 4.5% of a sample with 150,000 to 200,000 clones, about 88% of them seen once. The CDR3 contains 15 residues. The ends lost 7 bases at V and 10 bases at J; junction bases unmatched: 12. CDR1 is LNHDA and CDR2 is SQIVND in the germline V gene (reference sequence). The rearrangement joins TRBV19 to TRBJ1-6; 8 bases are a match to TRBD1. The source of this sequence is a human donor in a cohort sampled during active COVID-19. The material sequenced was peripheral blood. The CDR3, as DNA: TGTGCCAGTACAAGGCAGACAGGGGAGGGCTCACCCCTCCACTTT. It specifies CASTRQTGEGSPLHF.